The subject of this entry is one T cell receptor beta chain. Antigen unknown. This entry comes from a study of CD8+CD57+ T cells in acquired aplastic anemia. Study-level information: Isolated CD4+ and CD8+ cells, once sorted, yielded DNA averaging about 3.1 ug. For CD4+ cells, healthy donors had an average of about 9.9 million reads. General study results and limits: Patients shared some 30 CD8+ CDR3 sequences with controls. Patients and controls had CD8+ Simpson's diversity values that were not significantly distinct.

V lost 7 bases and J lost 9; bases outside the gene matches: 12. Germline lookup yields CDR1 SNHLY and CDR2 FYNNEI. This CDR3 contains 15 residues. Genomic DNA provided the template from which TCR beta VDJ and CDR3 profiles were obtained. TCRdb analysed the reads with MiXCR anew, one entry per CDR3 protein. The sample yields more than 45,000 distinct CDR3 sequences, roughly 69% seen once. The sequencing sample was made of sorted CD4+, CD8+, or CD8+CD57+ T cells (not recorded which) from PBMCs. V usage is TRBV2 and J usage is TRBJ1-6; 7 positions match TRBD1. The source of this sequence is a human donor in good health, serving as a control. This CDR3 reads CASNYDTGAGSPLHF. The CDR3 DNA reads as TGTGCCAGCAACTACGATACAGGGGCGGGTTCACCCCTCCACTTT.